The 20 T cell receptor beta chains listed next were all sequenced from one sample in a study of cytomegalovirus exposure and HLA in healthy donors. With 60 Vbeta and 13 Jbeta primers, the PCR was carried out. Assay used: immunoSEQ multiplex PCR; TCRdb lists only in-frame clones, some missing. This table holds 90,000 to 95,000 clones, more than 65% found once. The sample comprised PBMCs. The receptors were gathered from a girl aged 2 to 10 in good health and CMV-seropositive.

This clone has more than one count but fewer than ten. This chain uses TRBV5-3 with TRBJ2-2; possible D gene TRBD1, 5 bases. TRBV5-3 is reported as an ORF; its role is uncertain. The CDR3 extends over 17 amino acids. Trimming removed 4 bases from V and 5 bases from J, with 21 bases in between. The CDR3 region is CARSPIPTVLRTGELFF. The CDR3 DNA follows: TGTGCCAGAAGCCCAATCCCGACAGTTCTCAGGACCGGGGAGCTGTTTTTT.

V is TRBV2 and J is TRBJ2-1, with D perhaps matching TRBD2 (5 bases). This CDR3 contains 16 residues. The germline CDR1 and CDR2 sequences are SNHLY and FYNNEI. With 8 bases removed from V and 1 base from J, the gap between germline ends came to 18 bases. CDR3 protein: CASFKDGVLSYNEQFF. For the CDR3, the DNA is TGTGCCAGCTTTAAGGACGGGGTCCTTTCCTACAATGAGCAGTTCTTC.

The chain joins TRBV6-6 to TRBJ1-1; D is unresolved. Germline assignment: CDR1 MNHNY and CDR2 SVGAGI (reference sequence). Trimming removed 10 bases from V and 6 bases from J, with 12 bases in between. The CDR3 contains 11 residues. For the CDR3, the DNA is TGTGCCACCGACCGGGGTTCTGAAGCTTTCTTT. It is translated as CATDRGSEAFF.

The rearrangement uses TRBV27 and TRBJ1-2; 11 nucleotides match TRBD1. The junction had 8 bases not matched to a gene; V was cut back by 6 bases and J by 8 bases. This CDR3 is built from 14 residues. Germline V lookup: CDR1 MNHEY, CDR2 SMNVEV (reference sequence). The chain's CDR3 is CASSPGQGAGGYTF. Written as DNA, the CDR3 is TGTGCCAGCAGCCCAGGACAGGGGGCAGGAGGCTACACCTTC.

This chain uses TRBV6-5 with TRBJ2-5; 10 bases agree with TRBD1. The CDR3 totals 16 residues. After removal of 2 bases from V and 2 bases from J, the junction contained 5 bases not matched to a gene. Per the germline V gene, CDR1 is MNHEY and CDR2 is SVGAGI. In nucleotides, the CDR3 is TGTGCCAGCAGTTACGGTCCGGGACAGGGGCAAGAGACCCAGTACTTC. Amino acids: CASSYGPGQGQETQYF.

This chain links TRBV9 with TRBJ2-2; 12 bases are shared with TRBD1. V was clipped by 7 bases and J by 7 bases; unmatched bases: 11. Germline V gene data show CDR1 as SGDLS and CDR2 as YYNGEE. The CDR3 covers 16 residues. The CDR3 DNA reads TGTGCCAGCTCCCACCGGGACAGGGGGCGCGGCGGGGAGCTGTTTTTT. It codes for CASSHRDRGRGGELFF.

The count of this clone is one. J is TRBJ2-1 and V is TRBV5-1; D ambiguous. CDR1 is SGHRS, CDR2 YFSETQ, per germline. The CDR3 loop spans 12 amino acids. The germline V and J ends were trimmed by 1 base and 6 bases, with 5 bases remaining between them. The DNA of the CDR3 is TGCGCCAGCAGCTTGTCCGGCAATGAGCAGTTCTTC. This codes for CASSLSGNEQFF.

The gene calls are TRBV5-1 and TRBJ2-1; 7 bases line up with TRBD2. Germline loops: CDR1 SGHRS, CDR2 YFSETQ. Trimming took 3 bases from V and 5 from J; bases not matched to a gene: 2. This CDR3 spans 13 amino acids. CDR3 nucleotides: TGCGCCAGCAGCTCCCTAGCGGACAATGAGCAGTTCTTC. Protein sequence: CASSSLADNEQFF.

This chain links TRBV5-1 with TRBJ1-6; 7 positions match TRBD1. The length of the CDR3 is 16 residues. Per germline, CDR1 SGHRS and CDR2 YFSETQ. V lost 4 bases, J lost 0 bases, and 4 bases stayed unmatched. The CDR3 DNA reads TGCGCCAGCAGCGGGGGACAGAGCTCCTATAATTCACCCCTCCACTTT. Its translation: CASSGGQSSYNSPLHF.

The CDR3 DNA is TGTGCCAGCAGTGAAAACCCCGAGTCAGGCTACACCTTC. Protein product: CASSENPESGYTF. The chain links TRBV6-1 to TRBJ1-2; D unresolved. From germline, CDR1 is MNHNS and CDR2 SASEGT. This CDR3 contains 13 residues. The ends were cut back, 2 bases at V and 8 bases at J, with 12 bases in the middle.

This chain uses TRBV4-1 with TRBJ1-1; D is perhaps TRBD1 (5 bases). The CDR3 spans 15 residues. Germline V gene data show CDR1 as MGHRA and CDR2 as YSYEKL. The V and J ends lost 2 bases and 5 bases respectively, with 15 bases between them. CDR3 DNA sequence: TGCGCCAGCAGCCAACCTTACCGGGGGAGGACTGAAGCTTTCTTT. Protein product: CASSQPYRGRTEAFF.

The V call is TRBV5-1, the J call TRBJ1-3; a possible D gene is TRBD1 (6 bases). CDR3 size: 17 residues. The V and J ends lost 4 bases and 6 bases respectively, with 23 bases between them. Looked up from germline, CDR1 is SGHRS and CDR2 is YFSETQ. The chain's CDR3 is CASSPGVLRDEKNTIYF. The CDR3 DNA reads TGCGCCAGCAGCCCAGGGGTCCTACGAGACGAGAAAAACACCATATATTTT.

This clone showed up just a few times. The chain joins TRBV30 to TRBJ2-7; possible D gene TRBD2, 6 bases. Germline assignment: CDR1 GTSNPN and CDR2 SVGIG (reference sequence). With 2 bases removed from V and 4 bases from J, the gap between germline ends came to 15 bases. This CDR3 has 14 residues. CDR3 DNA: TGTGCCTGGAGTCGGTGGGGGGTCCCTTACGAGCAGTACTTC. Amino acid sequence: CAWSRWGVPYEQYF.

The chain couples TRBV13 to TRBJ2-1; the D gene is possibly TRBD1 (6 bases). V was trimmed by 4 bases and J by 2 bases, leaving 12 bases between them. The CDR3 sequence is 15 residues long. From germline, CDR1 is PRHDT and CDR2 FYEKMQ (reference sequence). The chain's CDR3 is CASSSRDNPYNEQFF. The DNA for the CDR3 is TGTGCCAGCAGCTCCCGGGACAACCCCTACAATGAGCAGTTCTTC.

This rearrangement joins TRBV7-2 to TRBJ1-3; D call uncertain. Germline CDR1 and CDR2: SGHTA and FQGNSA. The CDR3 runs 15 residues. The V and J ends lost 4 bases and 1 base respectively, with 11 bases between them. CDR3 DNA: TGTGCCAGCAGCTCCGGGGAAGGGTCTGGAAACACCATATATTTT. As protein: CASSSGEGSGNTIYF.

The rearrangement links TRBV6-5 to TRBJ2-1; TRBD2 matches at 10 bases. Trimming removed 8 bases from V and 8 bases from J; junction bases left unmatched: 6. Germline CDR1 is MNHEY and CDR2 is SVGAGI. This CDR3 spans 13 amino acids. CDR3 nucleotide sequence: TGTGCCAGCTGGAGCGGGAGGGTTCATGAGCAGTTCTTC. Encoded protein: CASWSGRVHEQFF.

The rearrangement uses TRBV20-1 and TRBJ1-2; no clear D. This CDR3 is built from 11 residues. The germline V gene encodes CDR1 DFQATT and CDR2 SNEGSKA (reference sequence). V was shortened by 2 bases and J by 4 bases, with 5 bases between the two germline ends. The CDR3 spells CSARNSYGYTF. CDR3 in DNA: TGCAGTGCTAGAAACAGCTATGGCTACACCTTC.

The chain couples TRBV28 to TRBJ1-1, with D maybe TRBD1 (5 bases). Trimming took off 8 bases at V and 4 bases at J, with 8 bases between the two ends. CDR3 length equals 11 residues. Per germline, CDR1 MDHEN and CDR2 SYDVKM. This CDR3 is CASWGGTEAFF. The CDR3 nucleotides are TGTGCCAGCTGGGGGGGCACTGAAGCTTTCTTT.

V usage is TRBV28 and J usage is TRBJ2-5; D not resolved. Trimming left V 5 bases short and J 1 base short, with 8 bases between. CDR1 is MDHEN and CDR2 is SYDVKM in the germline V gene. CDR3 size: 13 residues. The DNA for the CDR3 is TGTGCCAGCAGTACAGTCGTCCAAGAGACCCAGTACTTC. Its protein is CASSTVVQETQYF.

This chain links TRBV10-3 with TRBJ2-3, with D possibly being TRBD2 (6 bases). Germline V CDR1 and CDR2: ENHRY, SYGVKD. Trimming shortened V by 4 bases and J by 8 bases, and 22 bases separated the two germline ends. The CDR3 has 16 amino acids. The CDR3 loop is CAISAELTSQGFTQYF. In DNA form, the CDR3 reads TGTGCCATCAGTGCGGAACTCACTAGCCAGGGCTTTACGCAGTATTTT.